This T cell receptor beta chain appears in the sequencing data of a study of T cell responses to AZD1222 COVID-19 vaccine. Overall study results and limits: None of the repertoires were sampled until the peak T cell response had passed. Females made up more of the donors, who were largely white British, and clonal diversity may have come out too low.

V gave up 3 bases and J gave up 2 bases, with 17 bases separating them. In germline, CDR1 is LNHDA, CDR2 SQIVND (reference sequence). This CDR3 has 17 amino acids. As regards this clone: The antigen is undetermined.

TCRdb's copy holds only in-frame clones and misses some; the assay was immunoSEQ multiplex PCR. This sample yields some 180,000 clones, of which almost 90% are seen a single time; 0.4% to 0.5% belongs to the top ten. V gene TRBV19 combines with J gene TRBJ2-1; D might be TRBD1 or TRBD2, each matching 5 bases. Sample: peripheral blood, taken on day 0 of AZD1222 vaccination. The sequence was obtained from an adult in good health. This chain's CDR3 is CASSIGTRVVAYNEQFF. The CDR3 nucleotides read TGTGCCAGTAGTATCGGGACCAGAGTTGTGGCCTACAATGAGCAGTTCTTC.